This TCR beta chain was retrieved from a study of T-cell reconstitution after alpha-beta-depleted transplantation in children. The CDR3 has 14 residues. Trimming left V 5 bases short and J 7 bases short, with 15 bases between. TCRbeta library preparation incorporated unique molecular identifiers. A single record per CDR3 protein comes from TCRdb applying MiXCR to the PCR reads. Among about 260,000 distinct CDR3 sequences listed, more than 9% were seen once. The TCR originated in a male patient between 2 and 9 years old who had a stem cell transplant for chronic granulomatous disease, so the T cells may come from the graft donor. The V and J genes are TRBV12-3 or TRBV12-4 and TRBJ2-1, with D tentatively TRBD1 (6 bases). Here the sequenced sample was peripheral blood, taken 180 days after TCRalphabeta/CD19-depleted stem cell transplant. CDR3: CASSPWATGNEQFF. CDR3 nucleotides: TGTGCCAGCAGTCCCTGGGCCACAGGGAATGAGCAGTTCTTC.